This is a list of T cell receptor beta chains from one sample in a study of CD8+ T cells in alopecia areata. The assay was immunoSEQ multiplex PCR, and TCRdb's table has in-frame clones only and misses some. The top ten hold 10% to 13% of the sample, which has 170,000 or so clones, about 48% seen once. The sample consisted of CD8+ T cells sorted from blood, taken at week 24, from a patient treated with tofacitinib. The source is a human donor with alopecia areata. The conserved cysteine and the conserved F or W are not part of the CDR3 here. Each record gives: V gene, J gene, CDR3 protein.

V gene: TRBV29-1; J gene: TRBJ2-2; CDR3 protein: SAPSGGELF
V gene: TRBV30; J gene: TRBJ1-1; CDR3 protein: AWSSQSGPEAF
V gene: TRBV18; J gene: TRBJ1-4; CDR3 protein: ASSPGPRMDELF
V gene: TRBV11-2; J gene: TRBJ2-7; CDR3 protein: ASSPDRRQY
V gene: TRBV7-9; J gene: TRBJ2-3; CDR3 protein: ASSPGVDTQY
V gene: TRBV2; J gene: TRBJ2-1; CDR3 protein: ASSDGAYNEQF
V gene: TRBV9; J gene: TRBJ1-1; CDR3 protein: ASSVDRQGGTEAF
V gene: TRBV2; J gene: TRBJ1-4; CDR3 protein: ASSEDGGTGEKLF
V gene: TRBV5-6; J gene: TRBJ1-5; CDR3 protein: ASSLGTGYQPQH
V gene: TRBV5-4; J gene: TRBJ2-3; CDR3 protein: ASSLGSGGARDTQY
V gene: TRBV10-3; J gene: TRBJ1-2; CDR3 protein: ASTDSNYGYT
V gene: TRBV30; J gene: TRBJ2-7; CDR3 protein: AWSVQGIPYEQY
V gene: TRBV29-1; J gene: TRBJ1-2; CDR3 protein: SVPTGTYGYT
V gene: TRBV7-8; J gene: TRBJ2-5; CDR3 protein: ASSFGLAGELGTQY
V gene: TRBV25-1; J gene: TRBJ1-2; CDR3 protein: ASSYDRGFSYT